This T cell receptor beta chain was identified in a study of monozygotic twins with inflammatory bowel disease. Per germline, CDR1 SGHVS and CDR2 FNYEAQ. This CDR3 comprises 15 residues. TCRdb re-called the 5' RACE reads and shows each CDR3 protein once, DNA omitted. The sample's table shows some 200,000 distinct CDR3 sequences. The source material was blood. The chain carries TRBV7-6 and TRBJ1-2; TCRdb picks TRBD1, but there is no DNA to check that call. This TCR came from a human donor with ulcerative colitis or Crohn's disease, or a healthy co-twin of an affected twin (not recorded which). This CDR3 reads CASSDGEGGVYGYTF.